These 29 T cell receptor beta chains were all obtained from the same sample, sequenced in a study of cytomegalovirus exposure and HLA in healthy donors. The PCR had 60 Vbeta and 13 Jbeta primers. This table comes from immunoSEQ multiplex PCR, and its TCRdb copy is limited to in-frame clones, with some not included. The sample has 100,000 to 150,000 clones, over 70% seen once. Specimen: PBMCs. Source of these receptors: a woman aged 18-29 years in good health and CMV-seronegative.

The gene calls are TRBV30 and TRBJ1-1; weak D call: TRBD1 (5 bases). Trimming left V 3 bases short and J 7 bases short, with 9 bases between. The CDR3 extends over 11 amino acids. Germline V lookup: CDR1 GTSNPN, CDR2 SVGIG (reference sequence). As DNA, the CDR3 is TGTGCCTGGAGGCGGGGGGTTGAAGCTTTCTTT. This encodes CAWRRGVEAFF. The complete variable domain, with remaining parts taken from reference TRBV30 and TRBJ1-1, reads SQTIHQWPATLVQPVGSPLSLECTVEGTSNPNLYWYRQAAGRGLQLLFYSVGIGQISSEVPQNLSASRPQDRQFILSSKKLLLSDSGFYLCAWRRGVEAFFGQGTRLTVV.

J is TRBJ2-3 and V is TRBV5-1; weak D call: TRBD1 (6 bases). V shed 5 bases and J shed 0 bases, with 7 bases lying between them. Germline CDR1 SGHRS, CDR2 YFSETQ. The CDR3 runs 13 residues. CDR3 region: CASRTGSTDTQYF. The CDR3 bases are TGCGCCAGCAGAACAGGGAGCACAGATACGCAGTATTTT.

The V call is TRBV30, the J call TRBJ2-5; 7 bases line up with TRBD2. CDR3 length: 13 amino acids. Germline V gene lookup returns CDR1 GTSNPN and CDR2 SVGIG (reference sequence). V lost 7 bases to trimming and J lost 5 bases; unmatched junction nucleotides: 10. The CDR3 is CAYGGNLRETQYF. For the CDR3, the DNA is TGTGCCTACGGGGGGAACCTTCGGGAGACCCAGTACTTC.

The chain has TRBV27 and TRBJ2-1; 9 bases line up with TRBD1. This CDR3 region has 16 residues. Germline-derived CDR1 and CDR2 are MNHEY and SMNVEV (reference sequence). CDR3 loop: CATRQGGSGSYNEQFF. In nucleotides, the CDR3 is TGTGCTACCCGACAGGGGGGCTCCGGCTCCTACAATGAGCAGTTCTTC.

The chain recombines TRBV5-1 with TRBJ2-3, with 11 bases that match TRBD2. The length of the CDR3 is 16 residues. V trimming: 0 bases; J trimming: 6 bases; junction bases outside the gene matches: 6. CDR1 is SGHRS and CDR2 is YFSETQ in the germline V gene. The CDR3 DNA sequence: TGCGCCAGCAGCTTGGGGTCTAGCGGGGGGAGCGATACGCAGTATTTT. Translation: CASSLGSSGGSDTQYF.

The V gene is TRBV9, the J gene TRBJ2-5; weak D call: TRBD2 (5 bases). Germline CDR1 and CDR2: SGDLS and YYNGEE. The CDR3 runs 14 residues. V shed 3 bases and J shed 1 base, with 10 bases lying between them. The CDR3 loop reads CASSAEGVQETQYF. For the CDR3, the DNA is TGTGCCAGCAGCGCCGAGGGAGTCCAAGAGACCCAGTACTTC. The entire variable domain, with the rest obtained from reference TRBV9 and TRBJ2-5, is as follows: DSGVTQTPKHLITATGQRVTLRCSPRSGDLSVYWYQQSLDQGLQFLIQYYNGEERAKGNILERFSAQQFPDLHSELNLSSLELGDSALYFCASSAEGVQETQYFGPGTRLLVL.

This chain links TRBV7-2 with TRBJ2-7; 8 bases are a match to TRBD2. The CDR3 covers 17 residues. Germline values: CDR1 SGHTA, CDR2 FQGNSA. Germline trimming cut 5 bases from V and 4 bases from J; bases unmatched to any gene: 16. CDR3 DNA: TGTGCCAGCAGCCCCGCTCCTCCTAGCGGGTCCGTATACGAGCAGTACTTC. Amino acids: CASSPAPPSGSVYEQYF.

The rearrangement links TRBV5-4 to TRBJ1-1, with a possible D match to TRBD1 (5 bases). The CDR3 has 15 residues. The germline gives CDR1 SGHNT, CDR2 YYREEE (reference sequence). Trimming took 4 bases from V and 4 from J, leaving 17 bases between them. The CDR3: CASSPSGGGVTEAFF. The CDR3 bases are TGTGCCAGCAGCCCCAGTGGGGGGGGAGTCACTGAAGCTTTCTTT.

The chain uses TRBV27 and TRBJ2-7; 9 bases are shared with TRBD2. The length of the CDR3 is 14 residues. Losses at the gene ends were 5 bases for V and 1 base for J; bases not matched to a gene: 3. Germline CDR1 MNHEY, CDR2 SMNVEV (reference sequence). CDR3 DNA: TGTGCCAGCAGTCCAGCGGGAGGATCCTACGAGCAGTACTTC. Encoded protein: CASSPAGGSYEQYF.

This clone came up once. J is TRBJ2-5 and V is TRBV30; no clear D gene. This CDR3 region has 11 residues. Trimming took 3 bases from V and 7 from J, leaving 9 bases between them. The germline V gene has CDR1 GTSNPN and CDR2 SVGIG (reference sequence). The CDR3 loop reads CAWSTRGTQYF. The CDR3 DNA reads TGTGCCTGGAGCACTCGAGGGACCCAGTACTTC. Drawing the rest from reference TRBV30 and TRBJ2-5, the complete variable domain is SQTIHQWPATLVQPVGSPLSLECTVEGTSNPNLYWYRQAAGRGLQLLFYSVGIGQISSEVPQNLSASRPQDRQFILSSKKLLLSDSGFYLCAWSTRGTQYFGPGTRLLVL.

CDR3: CASRVGAEGTEAFF. The CDR3 DNA is TGCGCCAGCAGGGTGGGGGCTGAGGGAACTGAAGCTTTCTTT. V gene TRBV5-1 combines with J gene TRBJ1-1; a weak D match, TRBD1 (6 bases). This CDR3 is 14 amino acids long. The germline V gene has CDR1 SGHRS and CDR2 YFSETQ. Deletions cut 5 bases from V and 5 bases from J, with 16 bases between.

The genes are TRBV5-1 and TRBJ1-1; 10 nucleotides align to TRBD1. This CDR3 has 15 residues. The trim removed 0 bases at V and 8 bases at J, leaving 7 bases unmatched. Looked up from germline, CDR1 is SGHRS and CDR2 is YFSETQ. The chain's CDR3 is CASSLEGQGMEEAFF. The CDR3 nucleotides are TGCGCCAGCAGCTTGGAGGGACAGGGGATGGAGGAAGCTTTCTTT.

The genes are TRBV29-1 and TRBJ2-1, with D possibly matching TRBD1 (6 bases). Germline CDR1 SQVTM, CDR2 ANQGSEA. The CDR3 runs 14 residues. V was clipped by 4 bases and J by 3 bases, with 13 bases between them. In DNA, the CDR3 is TGCAGCGTTGCAGGACAGAGGGACTACAATGAGCAGTTCTTC. Translating it yields CSVAGQRDYNEQFF.

This clone appeared a single time. The chain recombines TRBV5-1 with TRBJ1-1; weak D call: TRBD1 (6 bases). The CDR3 is 17 amino acids. In germline, CDR1 is SGHRS, CDR2 YFSETQ. The V end lost 4 bases, the J end lost 0 bases, and 19 bases lay between the germline ends. The CDR3: CASSIGQFSAMNTEAFF. CDR3 nucleotide sequence: TGCGCCAGCAGCATAGGACAGTTTTCCGCTATGAACACTGAAGCTTTCTTT. The full variable domain, its missing parts supplied by reference TRBV5-1 and TRBJ1-1, is KAGVTQTPRYLIKTRGQQVTLSCSPISGHRSVSWYQQTPGQGLQFLFEYFSETQRNKGNFPGRFSGRQFSNSRSEMNVSTLELGDSALYLCASSIGQFSAMNTEAFFGQGTRLTVV.

The chain combines TRBV28 with TRBJ1-4; a weak D match, TRBD1 (5 bases). V was pared by 6 bases and J by 10 bases, with 15 bases between. The CDR3 sequence is 13 residues long. CDR1 and CDR2 (germline): MDHEN, SYDVKM. The CDR3, as DNA: TGTGCCAGCAGCCGGGACTCTTTTGTAAAACTGTTTTTT. Protein sequence: CASSRDSFVKLFF.

The V gene is TRBV19, the J gene TRBJ2-1, with 9 bases lining up with TRBD2. The CDR3 runs to 13 residues. V gave up 4 bases and J gave up 10 bases; unmatched junction bases: 5. The germline V gene has CDR1 LNHDA and CDR2 SQIVND (reference sequence). CDR3 protein: CASSSGGGGEQFF. The CDR3 DNA is TGTGCCAGTAGTAGCGGGGGGGGTGGGGAGCAGTTCTTC.

In this sample, this clone turned up many times. This rearrangement joins TRBV7-6 to TRBJ1-1; maybe TRBD1 (6 bases). Germline-derived CDR1 and CDR2 are SGHVS and FNYEAQ. Trimming pared 5 bases from V and 6 bases from J, leaving 16 bases between. This CDR3 comprises 14 residues. The CDR3 loop is CASSRDISGSEAFF. DNA for the CDR3: TGTGCCAGCAGCCGGGACATATCAGGTTCTGAAGCTTTCTTT.

This chain connects TRBV5-6 to TRBJ2-7, with D maybe TRBD2 (5 bases). This CDR3 region has 13 residues. Trimming left V 4 bases short and J 11 bases short, with 19 bases between. Germline assignment: CDR1 SGHDT and CDR2 YYEEEE. The CDR3 loop is CASSTSLTGGKYF. CDR3 sequence (DNA): TGTGCCAGCAGCACCTCCCTGACTGGAGGAAAGTACTTC.

The chain has TRBV29-1 and TRBJ1-1; TRBD1 matches 8 bases. The germline V gene has CDR1 SQVTM and CDR2 ANQGSEA. The CDR3 has 12 amino acids. With V trimmed by 4 bases and J by 4 bases, 2 bases remained unmatched. This CDR3 reads CSVAGGGTEAFF. CDR3 coding DNA: TGCAGCGTTGCAGGGGGCGGCACTGAAGCTTTCTTT.

The chain joins TRBV27 to TRBJ2-7; 9 nucleotides align to TRBD1. CDR3 length: 13 residues. With 6 bases clipped from V and 7 bases from J, the junction kept 7 bases outside the gene matches. Germline V gene lookup returns CDR1 MNHEY and CDR2 SMNVEV (reference sequence). In DNA form, the CDR3 reads TGTGCCAGCAGCCACAGGGGGCTAGGTGAGCAGTACTTC. It codes for CASSHRGLGEQYF.

This clone has only one observation. This rearrangement joins TRBV20-1 to TRBJ2-7; the D gene is possibly TRBD1 (5 bases). CDR1 DFQATT and CDR2 SNEGSKA come from the germline V gene (reference sequence). Trimming took off 5 bases at V and 6 bases at J, with 8 bases between the two ends. This CDR3 is 10 amino acids long. The CDR3 nucleotides are TGCAGTGCTTCTGGGGCCGAGCAGTACTTC. The encoded protein is CSASGAEQYF.

The genes are TRBV5-6 and TRBJ1-4; D is possibly TRBD1 (5 bases). This CDR3 is 16 amino acids long. Between the trimmed V and J ends, which lost 5 bases and 0 bases, there was a span of 14 bases. CDR1 is SGHDT and CDR2 is YYEEEE in the germline V gene. The CDR3 DNA sequence: TGTGCCAGCAGTACGGGACTGTTATCAACTAATGAAAAACTGTTTTTT. Amino acids: CASSTGLLSTNEKLFF.

The J gene is TRBJ1-2, the V gene TRBV18; perhaps TRBD1 as D (5 bases). Trimming cost V 2 bases and J 4 bases, with 8 bases left between them. This CDR3 comprises 13 residues. Germline CDR1 KGHSH, CDR2 LQKENI. DNA of the CDR3: TGTGCCAGCTCACCATCAGGGTTCTATGGCTACACCTTC. Encoded protein: CASSPSGFYGYTF.

This clone was detected once. This chain connects TRBV6-5 to TRBJ2-4, with D maybe TRBD2 (7 bases). Germline V gene data show CDR1 as MNHEY and CDR2 as SVGAGI. The V end was cut by 7 bases, the J end by 6 bases, with 16 bases between. The CDR3 loop spans 14 amino acids. The CDR3 here is CASTAGGLGNIQYF. The CDR3 coding sequence is TGTGCCAGCACCGCCGGGGGGCTGGGAAACATTCAGTACTTC.

In this sample, this clone turned up a few times. The germline gene is not matched at one end of the junction; a read error may be the cause. The V call is TRBV30, the J call TRBJ2-4; no clear D gene. The CDR3 consists of 17 residues. The germline gives CDR1 GTSNPN, CDR2 SVGIG (reference sequence). The CDR3 loop is CGWSRGPSPNGVNIQYF. The CDR3 DNA follows: TGTGGCTGGAGTAGAGGCCCCAGTCCAAACGGAGTAAACATTCAGTACTTC.

The V call is TRBV5-1, the J call TRBJ2-3, with 10 bases matching TRBD2. The V gene end was trimmed by 3 bases and the J gene end by 7 bases; junction bases not matched to a gene: 5. CDR3 length: 14 residues. Germline V CDR1 and CDR2: SGHRS, YFSETQ. CDR3 sequence reads: CASSSAGGPYTQYF. The CDR3 nucleotides read TGCGCCAGCAGCTCAGCGGGAGGGCCGTATACGCAGTATTTT.

This chain uses TRBV6-1 with TRBJ1-3; D is undetermined. The CDR3 is 15 residues long. CDR1 and CDR2 (germline): MNHNS, SASEGT. V was pared by 1 base and J by 7 bases, with 14 bases between. The CDR3, as DNA: TGTGCCAGCAGTGAAGGCGCGCTAATTGTCAACACCATATATTTT. Translated: CASSEGALIVNTIYF.

The chain uses TRBV5-6 and TRBJ1-2; D is ambiguous. Trimming pared 4 bases from V and 0 bases from J, leaving 4 bases between. The CDR3 consists of 12 residues. The V gene's germline CDR1 is SGHDT and CDR2 YYEEEE. The CDR3 nucleotides are TGTGCCAGCAGCGCGACTAACTATGGCTACACCTTC. Its protein is CASSATNYGYTF.

The CDR3 sequence is CASSVQRGDGYTF. CDR3 nucleotide sequence: TGTGCCAGCAGTGTGCAGAGAGGTGATGGCTACACCTTC. The V gene is TRBV6-1, the J gene TRBJ1-2; no firm D call. The CDR3 runs 13 residues. Germline CDR1 MNHNS, CDR2 SASEGT. Trimming removed 4 bases from V and 6 bases from J, with 12 bases in between.